This T cell receptor (beta chain) came from a study of blood T cell repertoires in COVID-19. Germline CDR1 is SGHTA and CDR2 is FQGNSA. The CDR3 runs 15 residues. The junction had 3 bases not matched to a gene; V was cut back by 1 base and J by 6 bases. Libraries were prepared by immunoSEQ multiplex PCR; TCRdb keeps only in-frame clonotypes and omits some of them. Of about 210,000 clones listed, approximately 80% are singletons. The V gene is TRBV7-2, the J gene TRBJ2-2, with 9 positions matching TRBD1. This receptor was obtained from a human donor in a cohort sampled during active COVID-19. The sample consisted of peripheral blood. The CDR3 nucleotides are TGTGCCAGCAGCTTAGAGACAGGGGGACCCGGGGAGCTGTTTTTT. Encoded protein: CASSLETGGPGELFF. Based on the CDR3 plus reference TRBV7-2 and TRBJ2-2, the full variable domain is GAGVSQSPSNKVTEKGKDVELRCDPISGHTALYWYRQSLGQGLEFLIYFQGNSAPDKSGLPSDRFSAERTGGSVSTLTIQRTQQEDSAVYLCASSLETGGPGELFFGEGSRLTVL.